This is a list of T cell receptor beta chains from one sample in a study of T cell responses to AZD1222 COVID-19 vaccine. The table came from immunoSEQ multiplex PCR; TCRdb's copy has only in-frame clones and leaves some out. The sample has 130,000 or so clones; roughly 93% are singletons. The source was peripheral blood, collected on day 0 of AZD1222 vaccination. The receptors here all came from an adult in good health. Both conserved end residues are part of each CDR3. The order of the fields is J gene, D gene, V gene, CDR3 protein. The D gene is left open where the match is weak.

TRBJ1-1 TRBD1 TRBV10-3 CAISPGQGDTEAFF
TRBJ1-4 TRBD1 TRBV7-9 CASSLRRGTEEKEKLFF
TRBJ1-1 . TRBV12-5 CASGLGAEAFF
TRBJ1-5 . TRBV18 CASSPTAAEQPQHF
TRBJ1-6 TRBD1 TRBV30 CAWNRLDRAYNSPLHF
TRBJ2-2 TRBD2 TRBV19 CASNPIGTSGRSGELFF
TRBJ2-1 . TRBV14 CASSQVQLRVYNEQFF
TRBJ2-3 . TRBV5-5 CASSRDGRANTDTQYF
TRBJ2-7 . TRBV15 CATLGPGGEQYF
TRBJ1-6 . TRBV7-9 CASSYNRNSPLHF
TRBJ1-5 . TRBV3-1/TRBV3-2 CASSQIGGNQPQHF
TRBJ1-1 TRBD1 TRBV3-1/TRBV3-2 CASSQLGQVQAFF
TRBJ2-3 . TRBV4-3 CASSGSTRSPPDTQYF
TRBJ2-7 . TRBV5-6 CASSFRLTYEQYF
TRBJ1-1 TRBD1 TRBV7-9 CASRIGGTVHTEAFF
TRBJ1-5 TRBD1 TRBV27 CASSLWTGNQPQHF
TRBJ1-5 . TRBV7-2 CASSPRVLRDQPQHF
TRBJ2-1 TRBD1 TRBV6-6 CASSARGQSSYNEQFF
TRBJ1-6 . TRBV15 CATSLLYGSPLHF
TRBJ2-7 . TRBV2 CASIGSTYEQYF
TRBJ2-7 . TRBV5-4 CASSLGLGVYEQYF
TRBJ1-2 . TRBV25-1 CASSEYRGTQGGYTF
TRBJ1-4 . TRBV27 CASSLAGTSSEKLFF
TRBJ2-1 TRBD2 TRBV12-5 CASGLARTGSQREGTYNEQFF
TRBJ2-5 . TRBV5-1 CASSLGGGETQYF
TRBJ2-3 TRBD2 TRBV6-2/TRBV6-3 CASSYPRTSGGTDTQYF
TRBJ1-2 TRBD1 TRBV27 CASSSLNRGQDYGYTF
TRBJ2-7 . TRBV10-3 CAISFSGSYEQYF
TRBJ1-1 . TRBV18 CASSRPGSEAFF
TRBJ1-2 TRBD1 TRBV2 CASSVPGQGGGYTF
TRBJ1-3 TRBD1 TRBV15 CATSTDRAGNTIYF
TRBJ2-1 . TRBV28 CASSFQGYNEQFF
TRBJ2-7 TRBD1 TRBV5-8 CASTLLGQGAYEQYF
TRBJ1-2 TRBD1 TRBV27 CASVPTGEGARGYTF
TRBJ2-7 . TRBV18 CASSPRVRDGLSYEQYF
TRBJ1-1 . TRBV18 CASSDRQDPNTEAFF
TRBJ2-2 . TRBV7-9 CASRPGTANTGELFF
TRBJ2-3 . TRBV7-7 CASSPSSGTDTQYF
TRBJ1-1 . TRBV7-2 CASSLAQGLGAFF
TRBJ2-7 . TRBV2 CASSDPGTVQEDEQYF
TRBJ2-2 . TRBV19 CASSFRDPTNTGELFF
TRBJ1-3 TRBD1 TRBV13 CASSFGQGEVTIYF
TRBJ1-2 . TRBV5-1 CASNYGDNYGYTF
TRBJ1-1 . TRBV6-5 CASSYERDTEAFF
TRBJ1-3 . TRBV28 CASRGFLSAKTGGANTIYF